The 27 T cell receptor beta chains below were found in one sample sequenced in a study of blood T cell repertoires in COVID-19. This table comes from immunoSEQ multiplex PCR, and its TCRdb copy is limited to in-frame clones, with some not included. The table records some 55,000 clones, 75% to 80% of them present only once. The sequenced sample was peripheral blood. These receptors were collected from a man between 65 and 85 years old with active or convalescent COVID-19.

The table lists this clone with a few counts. The CDR3, as DNA: TGCGCCAGCAGCCAAGATCAGGGGACTAGGAGCACTGAAGCTTTCTTT. It yields the protein CASSQDQGTRSTEAFF. This chain joins TRBV4-1 and TRBJ1-1, with D maybe TRBD1 (6 bases). Deletions cut 0 bases from V and 4 bases from J, with 15 bases between. Germline CDR1 MGHRA, CDR2 YSYEKL. The CDR3 consists of 16 residues.

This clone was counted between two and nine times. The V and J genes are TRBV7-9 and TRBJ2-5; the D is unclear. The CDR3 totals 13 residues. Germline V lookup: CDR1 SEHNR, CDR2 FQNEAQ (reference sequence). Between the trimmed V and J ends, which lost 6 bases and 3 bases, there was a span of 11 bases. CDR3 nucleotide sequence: TGTGCCAGCAGTCCTCGACATAAAGAGACCCAGTACTTC. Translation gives CASSPRHKETQYF.

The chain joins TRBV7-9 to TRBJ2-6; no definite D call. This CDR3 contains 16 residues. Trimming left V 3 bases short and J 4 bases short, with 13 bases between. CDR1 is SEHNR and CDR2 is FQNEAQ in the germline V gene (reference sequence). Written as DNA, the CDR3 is TGTGCCAGCAGCTTCTTAGACATTACCGGGGCCAACGTCCTGACTTTC. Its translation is CASSFLDITGANVLTF.

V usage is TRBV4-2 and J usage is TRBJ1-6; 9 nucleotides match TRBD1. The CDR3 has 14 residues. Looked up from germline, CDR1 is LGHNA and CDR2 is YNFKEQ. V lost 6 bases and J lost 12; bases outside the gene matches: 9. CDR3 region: CASSHGTGFEPLHF. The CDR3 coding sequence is TGTGCCAGCAGTCACGGGACAGGGTTTGAACCCCTCCACTTT.

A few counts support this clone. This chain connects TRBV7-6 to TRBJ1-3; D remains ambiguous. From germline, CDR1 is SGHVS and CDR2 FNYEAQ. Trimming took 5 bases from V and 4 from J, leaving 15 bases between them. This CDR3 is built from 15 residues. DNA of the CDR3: TGTGCCAGCAGCCCTCTGGCCGTTCTGGGAAACACCATATATTTT. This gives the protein CASSPLAVLGNTIYF.

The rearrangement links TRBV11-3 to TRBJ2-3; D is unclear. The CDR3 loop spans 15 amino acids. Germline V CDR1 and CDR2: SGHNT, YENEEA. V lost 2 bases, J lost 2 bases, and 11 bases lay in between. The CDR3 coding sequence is TGTGCCAGCAGCTTAATGGTGTCTACCACAGATACGCAGTATTTT. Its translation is CASSLMVSTTDTQYF.

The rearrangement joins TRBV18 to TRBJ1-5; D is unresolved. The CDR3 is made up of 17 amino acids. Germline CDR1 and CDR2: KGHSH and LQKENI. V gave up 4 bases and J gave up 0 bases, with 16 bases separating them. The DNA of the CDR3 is TGTGCCAGCTCACGCGGGCAAACCCTATATAGCAATCAGCCCCAGCATTTT. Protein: CASSRGQTLYSNQPQHF.

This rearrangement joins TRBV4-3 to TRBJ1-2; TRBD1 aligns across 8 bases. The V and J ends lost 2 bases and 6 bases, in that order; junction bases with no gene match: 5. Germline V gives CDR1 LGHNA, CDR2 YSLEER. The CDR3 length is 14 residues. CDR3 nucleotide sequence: TGCGCCAGCAGCCAATTGACAGGGGCTAATGGCTACACCTTC. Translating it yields CASSQLTGANGYTF.

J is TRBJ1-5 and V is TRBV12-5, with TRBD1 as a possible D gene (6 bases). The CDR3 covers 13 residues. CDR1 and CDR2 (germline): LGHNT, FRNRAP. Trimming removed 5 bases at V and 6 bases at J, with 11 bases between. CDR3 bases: TGTGCTAGTGGTCCCACAGGGCTTCAGCCCCAGCATTTT. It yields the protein CASGPTGLQPQHF.

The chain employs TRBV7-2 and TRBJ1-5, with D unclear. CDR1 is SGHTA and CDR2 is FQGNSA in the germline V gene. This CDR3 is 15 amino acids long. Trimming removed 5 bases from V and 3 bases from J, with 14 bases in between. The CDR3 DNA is TGTGCCAGCAGCCCCGGTCGGCAGGTCAATCAGCCCCAGCATTTT. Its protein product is CASSPGRQVNQPQHF.

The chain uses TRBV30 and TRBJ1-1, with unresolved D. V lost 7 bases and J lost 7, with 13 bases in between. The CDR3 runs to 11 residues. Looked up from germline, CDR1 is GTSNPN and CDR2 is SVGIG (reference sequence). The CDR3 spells CAFSSVDEAFF. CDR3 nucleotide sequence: TGTGCCTTCTCGTCGGTTGATGAAGCTTTCTTT.

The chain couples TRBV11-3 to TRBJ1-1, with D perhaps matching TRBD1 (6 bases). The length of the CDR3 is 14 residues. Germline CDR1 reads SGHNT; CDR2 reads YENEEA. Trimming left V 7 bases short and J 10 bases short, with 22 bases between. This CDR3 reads CASNPTGKPSGAFF. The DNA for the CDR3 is TGTGCCAGCAACCCGACAGGTAAACCCTCGGGAGCTTTCTTT.

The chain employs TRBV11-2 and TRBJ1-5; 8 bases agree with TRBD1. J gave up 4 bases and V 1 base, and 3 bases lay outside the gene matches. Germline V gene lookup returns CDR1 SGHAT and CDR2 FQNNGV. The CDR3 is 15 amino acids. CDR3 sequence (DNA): TGTGCCAGCAGCTTAGGGCAGGGGGCTAATCAGCCCCAGCATTTT. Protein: CASSLGQGANQPQHF.

As DNA, the CDR3 is TGTGCCAGCCGGGGGGGTTGGGAGACCCAGTACTTC. Protein product: CASRGGWETQYF. The chain links TRBV6-5 to TRBJ2-5, with 8 bases identical to TRBD2. V lost 8 bases and J lost 5; bases outside the gene matches: 4. This CDR3 has 12 residues. Germline V lookup: CDR1 MNHEY, CDR2 SVGAGI.

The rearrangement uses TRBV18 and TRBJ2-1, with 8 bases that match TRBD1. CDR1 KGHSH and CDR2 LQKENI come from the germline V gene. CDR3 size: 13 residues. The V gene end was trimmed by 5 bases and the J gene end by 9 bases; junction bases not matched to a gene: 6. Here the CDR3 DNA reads TGTGCCAGCTCAAAAGACAGGGGTGGTGAGCAGTTCTTC. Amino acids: CASSKDRGGEQFF. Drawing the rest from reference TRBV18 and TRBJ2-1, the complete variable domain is NAGVMQNPRHLVRRRGQEARLRCSPMKGHSHVYWYRQLPEEGLKFMVYLQKENIIDESGMPKERFSAEFPKEGPSILRIQQVVRGDSAAYFCASSKDRGGEQFFGPGTRLTVL.

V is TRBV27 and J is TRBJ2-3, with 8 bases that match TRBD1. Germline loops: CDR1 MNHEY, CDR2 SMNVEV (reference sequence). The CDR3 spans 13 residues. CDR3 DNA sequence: TGTGGTATCCGGGACAGGATAACAGATACGCAGTATTTT. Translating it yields CGIRDRITDTQYF.

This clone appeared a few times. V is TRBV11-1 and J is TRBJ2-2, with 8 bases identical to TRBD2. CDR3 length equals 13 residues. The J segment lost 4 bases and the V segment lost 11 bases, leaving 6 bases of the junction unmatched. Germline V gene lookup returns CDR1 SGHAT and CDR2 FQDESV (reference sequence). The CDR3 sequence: CAHREGGTGELFF. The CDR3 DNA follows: TGTGCCCATCGGGAGGGCGGCACCGGGGAGCTGTTTTTT.

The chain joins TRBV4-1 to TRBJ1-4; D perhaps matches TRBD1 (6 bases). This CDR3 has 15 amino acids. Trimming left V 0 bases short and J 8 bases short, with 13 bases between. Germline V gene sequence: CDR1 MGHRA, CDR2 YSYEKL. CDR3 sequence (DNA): TGCGCCAGCAGCCAAGATTTACAGGGCGGGGAAAAACTGTTTTTT. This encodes CASSQDLQGGEKLFF.

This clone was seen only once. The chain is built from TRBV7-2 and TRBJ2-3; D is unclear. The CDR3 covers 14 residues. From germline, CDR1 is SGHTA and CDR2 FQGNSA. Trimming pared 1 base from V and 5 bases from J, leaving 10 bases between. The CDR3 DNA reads TGTGCCAGCAGCTTAGGATATAGAGAAGATACGCAGTATTTT. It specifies CASSLGYREDTQYF.

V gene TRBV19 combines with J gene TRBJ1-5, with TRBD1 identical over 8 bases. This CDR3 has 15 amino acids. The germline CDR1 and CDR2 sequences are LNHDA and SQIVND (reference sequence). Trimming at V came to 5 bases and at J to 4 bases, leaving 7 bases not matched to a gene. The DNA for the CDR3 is TGTGCCAGTAGTCGGCCGGGACAGGCGAATCAGCCCCAGCATTTT. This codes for CASSRPGQANQPQHF.

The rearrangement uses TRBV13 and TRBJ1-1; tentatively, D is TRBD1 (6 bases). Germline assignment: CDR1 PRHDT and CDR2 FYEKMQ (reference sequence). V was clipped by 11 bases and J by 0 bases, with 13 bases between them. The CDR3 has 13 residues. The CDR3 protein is CAAVGALNTEAFF. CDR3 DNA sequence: TGTGCCGCGGTGGGGGCGTTGAACACTGAAGCTTTCTTT.

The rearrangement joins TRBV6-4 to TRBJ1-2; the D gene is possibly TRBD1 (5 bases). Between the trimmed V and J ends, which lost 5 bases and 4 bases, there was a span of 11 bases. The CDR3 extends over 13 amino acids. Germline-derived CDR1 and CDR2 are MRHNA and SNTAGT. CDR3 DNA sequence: TGTGCCAGCAGTCCGGGGGGGGTCTATGGCTACACCTTC. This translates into CASSPGGVYGYTF.

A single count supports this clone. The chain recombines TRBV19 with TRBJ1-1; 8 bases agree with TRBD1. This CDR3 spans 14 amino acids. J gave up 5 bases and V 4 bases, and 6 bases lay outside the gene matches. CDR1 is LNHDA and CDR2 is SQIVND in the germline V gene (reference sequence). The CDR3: CASSNPGGWTEAFF. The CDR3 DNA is TGTGCCAGTAGTAACCCAGGGGGCTGGACTGAAGCTTTCTTT.

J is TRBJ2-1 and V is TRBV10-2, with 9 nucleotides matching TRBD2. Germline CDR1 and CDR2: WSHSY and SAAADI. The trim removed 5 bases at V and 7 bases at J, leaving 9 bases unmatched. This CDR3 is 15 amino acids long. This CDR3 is CASSNRGGARNEQFF. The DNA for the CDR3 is TGCGCCAGCAGTAACCGCGGGGGGGCTCGGAATGAGCAGTTCTTC.

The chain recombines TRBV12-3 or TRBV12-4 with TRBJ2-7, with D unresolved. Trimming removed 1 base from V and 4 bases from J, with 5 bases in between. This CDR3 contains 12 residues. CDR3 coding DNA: TGTGCCAGCAGTTTAGGACAATACGAGCAGTACTTC. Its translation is CASSLGQYEQYF.

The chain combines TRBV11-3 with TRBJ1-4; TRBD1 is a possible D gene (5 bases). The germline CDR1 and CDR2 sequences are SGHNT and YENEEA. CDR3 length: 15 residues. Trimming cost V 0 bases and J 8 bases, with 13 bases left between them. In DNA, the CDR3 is TGTGCCAGCAGCTTAGAAGGGGCCTGGTCGGAAAAACTGTTTTTT. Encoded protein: CASSLEGAWSEKLFF.

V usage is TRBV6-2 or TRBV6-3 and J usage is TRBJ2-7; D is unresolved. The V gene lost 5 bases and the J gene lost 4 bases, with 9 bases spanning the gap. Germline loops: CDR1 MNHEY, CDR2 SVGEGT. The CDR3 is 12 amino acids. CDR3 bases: TGTGCCAGCAGTCCCCGTCTGTACGAGCAGTACTTC. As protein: CASSPRLYEQYF.